These T cell receptor beta chains were read from a single sample in a study of somatic mutations in cytotoxic T cells in rheumatoid arthritis. Sequencing was performed with immunoSEQ multiplex PCR; in TCRdb, only in-frame clones are kept and a portion is missing. The table records around 19,000 clones, approximately 80% of them present only once. The specimen was CD8+ T cells sorted from blood. These receptors came from an adult with rheumatoid arthritis. CDR3s include the opening cysteine and the closing phenylalanine or tryptophan. The D gene is left open where the match is weak. Rows give clone size only sometimes, using once, few, many, or a class for an expanded clone.

TRBV7-9	TRBJ1-4	.	few	TGTGCCAGCAGCTTAGCGTCGAGGGGGACTTCGGAAAAACTGTTTTTT	CASSLASRGTSEKLFF
TRBV6-4	TRBJ2-7	.	.	TGTGCCAGCAACTACGAGCAGTACTTC	CASNYEQYF
TRBV6-6	TRBJ2-7	TRBD2	.	TGTGCCAGCAGTTACCTTAAAGCGGGAGGGCCCTACGAGCAGTACTTC	CASSYLKAGGPYEQYF
TRBV28	TRBJ1-2	.	.	TGTGCCAGCAGTGAGCACTATTATGGCTACACCTTC	CASSEHYYGYTF
TRBV7-9	TRBJ1-5	.	.	TGTGCCAGCAGCTTAGGGAATCAGCCCCAGCATTTT	CASSLGNQPQHF
TRBV5-6	TRBJ2-3	.	.	TGTGCCAGCAGCTTTTCCGGCACAGATACGCAGTATTTT	CASSFSGTDTQYF
TRBV19	TRBJ1-1	.	few	TGTGCCAGTAGTAAGGGAACTCTTAGTAACACTGAAGCTTTCTTT	CASSKGTLSNTEAFF
TRBV15	TRBJ2-5	.	.	TGTGCCACCAGCTTCTACAGGCGGTCCCAAGAGACCCAGTACTTC	CATSFYRRSQETQYF
TRBV27	TRBJ2-1	TRBD2	.	TGTGCCAGCAACTCCCTAGCGGGGTCCTACAATGAGCAGTTCTTC	CASNSLAGSYNEQFF
TRBV6-1	TRBJ1-2	.	.	TGTGCCAGCAATAACCGGGGCGAGAATGGCTACACCTTC	CASNNRGENGYTF
TRBV11-2	TRBJ2-7	.	.	TGTGCCAGCAGCTCACATGATCTACAGCAGTACTTC	CASSSHDLQQYF
TRBV11-2	TRBJ2-1	TRBD2	.	TGTGCCAGCAGCTTCGGCGGGGGGGACTATGAGCAGTTCTTC	CASSFGGGDYEQFF
TRBV10-3	TRBJ1-1	.	.	TGTGCCATCAGTGAGGATGGGCGCACTGAAGCTTTCTTT	CAISEDGRTEAFF
TRBV4-1	TRBJ1-5	.	.	TGCGCCAGCAGCCAAGATTTTGGATTGAGGGAGTATAGCAATCAGCCCCAGCATTTT	CASSQDFGLREYSNQPQHF
TRBV2	TRBJ1-1	.	.	TGTGCCAGCAGCGGCCTCGGAGGGGTAAACACTGAAGCTTTCTTT	CASSGLGGVNTEAFF
TRBV6-5	TRBJ2-7	TRBD1	.	TGTGCCAGCAGTTACAGGGGGCCAAGCTCCTACGAGCAGTACTTC	CASSYRGPSSYEQYF
TRBV6-5	TRBJ2-1	.	.	TGTGCCAGCAGTGTTACAGCGACGGACTACAATGAGCAGTTCTTC	CASSVTATDYNEQFF
TRBV13	TRBJ2-7	TRBD1	.	TGTGCCAGCAGCTATAACAGGGGAACCTACGAGCAGTACTTC	CASSYNRGTYEQYF